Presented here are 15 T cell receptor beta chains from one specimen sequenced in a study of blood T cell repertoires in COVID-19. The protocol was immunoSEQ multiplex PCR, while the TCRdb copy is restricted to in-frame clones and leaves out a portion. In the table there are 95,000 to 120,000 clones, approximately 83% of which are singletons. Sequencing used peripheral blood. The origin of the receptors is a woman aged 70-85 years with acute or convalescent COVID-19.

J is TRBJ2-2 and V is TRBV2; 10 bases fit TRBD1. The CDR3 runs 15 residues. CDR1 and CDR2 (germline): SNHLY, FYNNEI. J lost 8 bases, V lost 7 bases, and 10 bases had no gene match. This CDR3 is CASNQDRGSAGELFF. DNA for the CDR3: TGTGCCAGCAACCAGGACAGGGGGTCTGCAGGGGAGCTGTTTTTT.

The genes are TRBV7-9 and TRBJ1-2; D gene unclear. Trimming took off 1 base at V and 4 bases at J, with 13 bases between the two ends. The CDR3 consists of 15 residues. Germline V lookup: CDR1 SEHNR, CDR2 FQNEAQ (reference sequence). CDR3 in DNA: TGTGCCAGCAGCTTAGATGGTACACGTATCTATGGCTACACCTTC. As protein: CASSLDGTRIYGYTF.

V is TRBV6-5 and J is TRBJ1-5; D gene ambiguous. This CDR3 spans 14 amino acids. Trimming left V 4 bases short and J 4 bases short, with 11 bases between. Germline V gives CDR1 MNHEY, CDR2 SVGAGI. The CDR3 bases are TGTGCCAGCAGTTCGGGGAGAACAAATCAGCCCCAGCATTTT. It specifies CASSSGRTNQPQHF.

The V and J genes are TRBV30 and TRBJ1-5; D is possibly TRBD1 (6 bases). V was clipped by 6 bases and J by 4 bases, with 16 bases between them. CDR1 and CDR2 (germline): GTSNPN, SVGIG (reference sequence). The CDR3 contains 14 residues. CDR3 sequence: CACQDSHPNQPQHF. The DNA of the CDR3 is TGTGCCTGCCAGGACAGCCACCCAAATCAGCCCCAGCATTTT.

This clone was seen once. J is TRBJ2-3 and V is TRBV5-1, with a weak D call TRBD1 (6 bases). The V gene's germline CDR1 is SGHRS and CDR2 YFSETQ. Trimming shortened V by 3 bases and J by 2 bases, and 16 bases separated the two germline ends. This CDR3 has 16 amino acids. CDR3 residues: CASSSGDILNTDTQYF. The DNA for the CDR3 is TGCGCCAGCAGCTCCGGGGACATATTAAACACAGATACGCAGTATTTT.

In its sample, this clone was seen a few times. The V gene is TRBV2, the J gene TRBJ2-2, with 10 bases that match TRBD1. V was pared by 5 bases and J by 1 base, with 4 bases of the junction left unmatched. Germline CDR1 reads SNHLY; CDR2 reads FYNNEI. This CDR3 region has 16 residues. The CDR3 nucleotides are TGTGCCAGCAGTACCCGGACAGGGGGGAACACCGGGGAGCTGTTTTTT. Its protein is CASSTRTGGNTGELFF.

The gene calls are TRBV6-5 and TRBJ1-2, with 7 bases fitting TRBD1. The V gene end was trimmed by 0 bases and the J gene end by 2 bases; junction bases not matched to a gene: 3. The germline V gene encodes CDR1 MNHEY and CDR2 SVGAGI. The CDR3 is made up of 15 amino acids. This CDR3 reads CASSYSTRGNYGYTF. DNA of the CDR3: TGTGCCAGCAGTTACTCTACCAGGGGGAACTATGGCTACACCTTC.

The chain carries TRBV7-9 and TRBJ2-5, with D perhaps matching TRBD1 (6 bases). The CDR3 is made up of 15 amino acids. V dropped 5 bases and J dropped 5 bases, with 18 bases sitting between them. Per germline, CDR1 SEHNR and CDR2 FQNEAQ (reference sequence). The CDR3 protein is CASSVGTPSQETQYF. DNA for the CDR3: TGTGCCAGCAGCGTAGGGACACCCTCACAGGAGACCCAGTACTTC.

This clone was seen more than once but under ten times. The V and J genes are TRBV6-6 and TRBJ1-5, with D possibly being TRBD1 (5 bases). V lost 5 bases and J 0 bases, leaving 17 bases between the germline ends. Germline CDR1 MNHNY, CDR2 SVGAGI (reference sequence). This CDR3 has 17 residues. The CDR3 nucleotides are TGTGCCAGCAGTCTCCGAGGCGGGGGGGGTAGCAATCAGCCCCAGCATTTT. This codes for CASSLRGGGGSNQPQHF.

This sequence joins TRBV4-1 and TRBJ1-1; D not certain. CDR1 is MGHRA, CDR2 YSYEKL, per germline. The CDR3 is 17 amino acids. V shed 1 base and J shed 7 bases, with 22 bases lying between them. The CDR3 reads CASSQAFLGRTGNEAFF. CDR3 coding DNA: TGCGCCAGCAGCCAAGCTTTTCTCGGTAGGACGGGAAATGAAGCTTTCTTT.

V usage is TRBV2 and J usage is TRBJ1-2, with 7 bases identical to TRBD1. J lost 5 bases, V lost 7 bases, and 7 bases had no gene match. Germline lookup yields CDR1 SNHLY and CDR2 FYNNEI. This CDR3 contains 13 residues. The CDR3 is CASILRQGYGYTF. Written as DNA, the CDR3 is TGTGCCAGCATTTTGAGACAGGGTTATGGCTACACCTTC.

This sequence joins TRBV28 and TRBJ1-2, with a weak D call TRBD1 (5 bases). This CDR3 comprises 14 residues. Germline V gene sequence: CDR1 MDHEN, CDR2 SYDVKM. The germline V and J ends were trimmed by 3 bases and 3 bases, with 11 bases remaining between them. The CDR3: CASSFGRGDYGYTF. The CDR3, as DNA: TGTGCCAGCAGTTTCGGGCGGGGGGACTATGGCTACACCTTC.

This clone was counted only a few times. In DNA, the CDR3 is TGTGCCAGCAAACGGCGGGAGGGTAGGCATGAGCAGTTCTTC. It yields the protein CASKRREGRHEQFF. The chain couples TRBV25-1 to TRBJ2-1; TRBD2 matches at 9 bases. The CDR3 has 14 amino acids. V gave up 7 bases and J gave up 8 bases; unmatched junction bases: 9. Germline V gene lookup returns CDR1 MGHDK and CDR2 SYGVNS.

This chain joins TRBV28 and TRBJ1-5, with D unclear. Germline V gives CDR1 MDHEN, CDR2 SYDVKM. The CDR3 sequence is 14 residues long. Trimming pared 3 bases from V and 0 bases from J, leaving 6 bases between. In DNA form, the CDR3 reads TGTGCCAGCAGTTTTTCGTATAGCAATCAGCCCCAGCATTTT. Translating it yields CASSFSYSNQPQHF.

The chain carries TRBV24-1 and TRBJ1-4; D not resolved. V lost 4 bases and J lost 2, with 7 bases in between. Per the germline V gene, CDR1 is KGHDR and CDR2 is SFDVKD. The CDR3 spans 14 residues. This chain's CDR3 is CATSESGTNEKLFF. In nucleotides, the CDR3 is TGTGCCACCAGTGAATCGGGTACTAATGAAAAACTGTTTTTT.